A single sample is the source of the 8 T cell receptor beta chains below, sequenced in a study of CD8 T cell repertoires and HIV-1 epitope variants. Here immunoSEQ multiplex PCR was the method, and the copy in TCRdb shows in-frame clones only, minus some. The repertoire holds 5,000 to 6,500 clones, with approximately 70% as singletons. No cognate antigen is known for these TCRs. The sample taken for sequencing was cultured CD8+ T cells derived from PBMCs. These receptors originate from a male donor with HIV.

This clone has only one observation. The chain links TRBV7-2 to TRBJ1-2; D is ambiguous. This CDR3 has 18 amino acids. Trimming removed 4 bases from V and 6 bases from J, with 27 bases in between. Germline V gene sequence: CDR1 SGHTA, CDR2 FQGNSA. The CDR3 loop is CASSYRPRREAETNGYTF. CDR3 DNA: TGTGCCAGCAGCTACCGTCCTCGCCGGGAGGCAGAGACTAATGGCTACACCTTC.

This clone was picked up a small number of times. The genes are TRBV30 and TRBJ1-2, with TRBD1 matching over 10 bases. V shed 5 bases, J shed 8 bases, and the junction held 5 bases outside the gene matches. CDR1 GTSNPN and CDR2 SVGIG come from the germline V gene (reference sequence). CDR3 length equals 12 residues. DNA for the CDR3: TGTGCCTGGGACAGGGGGCGTCAAGGCTACACCTTC. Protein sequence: CAWDRGRQGYTF.

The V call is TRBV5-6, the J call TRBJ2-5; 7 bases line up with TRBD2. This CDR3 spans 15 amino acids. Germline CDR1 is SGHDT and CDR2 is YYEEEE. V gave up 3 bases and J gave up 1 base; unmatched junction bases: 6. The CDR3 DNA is TGTGCCAGCAGCTCGGGGGGTTATGTCCAAGAGACCCAGTACTTC. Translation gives CASSSGGYVQETQYF. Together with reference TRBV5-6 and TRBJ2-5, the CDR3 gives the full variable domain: DAGVTQSPTHLIKTRGQQVTLRCSPKSGHDTVSWYQQALGQGPQFIFQYYEEEERQRGNFPDRFSGHQFPNYSSELNVNALLLGDSALYLCASSSGGYVQETQYFGPGTRLLVL.

The CDR3 nucleotides are TGTGCCAGCAACGAGGGACAGGGGGCTTCATGGAACACCGGGGAGCTGTTTTTT. Amino acid sequence: CASNEGQGASWNTGELFF. The chain is built from TRBV9 and TRBJ2-2, with TRBD1 matching over 12 bases. Germline V gene lookup returns CDR1 SGDLS and CDR2 YYNGEE. The CDR3 runs to 18 residues. Losses at the gene ends were 6 bases for V and 1 base for J; bases not matched to a gene: 10.

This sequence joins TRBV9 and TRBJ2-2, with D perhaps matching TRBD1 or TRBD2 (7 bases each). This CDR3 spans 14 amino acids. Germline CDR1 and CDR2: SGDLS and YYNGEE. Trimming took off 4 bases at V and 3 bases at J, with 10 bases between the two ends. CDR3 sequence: CASSSGGDTGELFF. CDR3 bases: TGTGCCAGCAGCTCAGGGGGGGACACCGGGGAGCTGTTTTTT.

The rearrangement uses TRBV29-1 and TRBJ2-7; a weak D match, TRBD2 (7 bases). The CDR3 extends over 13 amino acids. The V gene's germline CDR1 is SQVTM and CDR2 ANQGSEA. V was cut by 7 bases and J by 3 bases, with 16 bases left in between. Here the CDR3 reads CSDQGGEVYEQYF. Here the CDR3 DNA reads TGCAGCGACCAAGGGGGGGAGGTCTACGAGCAGTACTTC.

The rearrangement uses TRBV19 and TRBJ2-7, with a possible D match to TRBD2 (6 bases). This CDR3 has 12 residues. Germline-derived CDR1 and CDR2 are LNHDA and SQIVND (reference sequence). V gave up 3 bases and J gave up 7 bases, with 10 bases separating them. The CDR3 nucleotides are TGTGCCAGTAGTATTGGCGGGGAGGAGCAGTACTTC. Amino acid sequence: CASSIGGEEQYF.

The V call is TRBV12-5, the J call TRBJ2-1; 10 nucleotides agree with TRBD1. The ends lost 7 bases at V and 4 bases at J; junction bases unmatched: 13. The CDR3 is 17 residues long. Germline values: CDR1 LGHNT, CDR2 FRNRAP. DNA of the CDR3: TGTGCTAGTGCCACGGAGGGGACAGGGGCATTATACAATGAGCAGTTCTTC. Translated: CASATEGTGALYNEQFF.